This entry lists 11 T cell receptor beta chains sequenced from one sample in a study of T cells after yellow fever vaccination. From the 5' RACE reads, TCRdb called clonotypes with MiXCR, one entry per CDR3 protein. The table has 200,000 to 250,000 distinct CDR3 sequences, 6.9% seen once. The sequencing here drew on CD4+ T cells sorted from PBMCs, taken 15 days after the yellow fever booster vaccination. The receptors come from a man aged 25-40 years who received the YFV17D yellow fever vaccine.

There are many counts of this clonotype. The genes are TRBV9 and TRBJ1-5; D gene unclear. CDR1 is SGDLS, CDR2 YYNGEE, per germline. This CDR3 has 14 amino acids. Deletions cut 0 bases from V and 4 bases from J, with 8 bases between. The DNA of the CDR3 is TGTGCCAGCAGCGTAGGTGGAGGGAATCAGCCCCAGCATTTT. This gives the protein CASSVGGGNQPQHF.

This clonotype was recorded many times. The gene calls are TRBV29-1 and TRBJ2-3; 12 bases fit TRBD1. This CDR3 is 14 amino acids long. The V gene end was trimmed by 8 bases and the J gene end by 3 bases; junction bases not matched to a gene: 6. The germline V gene encodes CDR1 SQVTM and CDR2 ANQGSEA. For the CDR3, the DNA is TGCAGCCTGCGGGACAGGGGGCGTACAGATACGCAGTATTTT. Translation gives CSLRDRGRTDTQYF.

In this sample, this clonotype turned up many times. The chain carries TRBV20-1 and TRBJ2-3; D call uncertain. The closer fit of TRBJ1-5 to the DNA end suggests the J call may be wrong. The CDR3 contains 14 residues. Looked up from germline, CDR1 is DFQATT and CDR2 is SNEGSKA (reference sequence). In DNA, the CDR3 is TGCAGTGCTATAAATAGCGGGAGTTCCTGGGGACAGCATTTT. Translation: CSAINSGSSWGQHF.

This clonotype was seen a few times. The chain joins TRBV21-1 to TRBJ1-5; no check of the table's D call, TRBD1, against the DNA was made. TRBV21-1 is classified as a pseudogene. This CDR3 has 15 residues. CDR3 DNA: TGTGCCGTCCGGGACACCGATTATAGCAATCAGCCCCAGCATTTT. Its translation is CAVRDTDYSNQPQHF.

Only a few counts were recorded for this clonotype. The chain is built from TRBV13 and TRBJ2-3; D is perhaps TRBD1 (6 bases). Germline CDR1 reads PRHDT; CDR2 reads FYEKMQ (reference sequence). CDR3 length: 18 residues. V lost 1 base to trimming and J lost 0 bases, with 17 bases between them. CDR3: CASSLAGHGPFSTDTQYF. CDR3 coding DNA: TGTGCCAGCAGCTTAGCGGGACATGGCCCTTTTAGCACAGATACGCAGTATTTT. Full variable domain (remainder filled in from reference TRBV13 and TRBJ2-3): AAGVIQSPRHLIKEKRETATLKCYPIPRHDTVYWYQQGPGQDPQFLISFYEKMQSDKGSIPDRFSAQQFSDYHSELNMSSLELGDSALYFCASSLAGHGPFSTDTQYFGPGTRLTVL.

The V and J genes are TRBV10-3 and TRBJ2-1; 8 nucleotides agree with TRBD2. The CDR3 runs 19 residues. Germline V lookup: CDR1 ENHRY, CDR2 SYGVKD. V shed 0 bases, J shed 1 base, and the junction held 11 bases outside the gene matches. The CDR3 DNA is TGTGCCATCAGTGAGTCGACTCTAACTGGGACTAGATCCTACAATGAGCAGTTCTTC. Its translation: CAISESTLTGTRSYNEQFF.

This sequence joins TRBV18 and TRBJ2-3, with D maybe TRBD1 (6 bases). Germline V CDR1 and CDR2: KGHSH, LQKENI. The germline V and J ends were trimmed by 3 bases and 1 base, with 14 bases remaining between them. This CDR3 comprises 16 residues. CDR3 sequence reads: CASSPPTGSGTDTQYF. The CDR3 DNA is TGTGCCAGCTCACCGCCGACAGGATCCGGCACAGATACGCAGTATTTT.

The table lists this clonotype with a few counts. J is TRBJ2-5 and V is TRBV12-3 or TRBV12-4; the D is unclear. V gave up 1 base and J gave up 5 bases, with 8 bases separating them. The CDR3 has 13 residues. The CDR3 DNA is TGTGCCAGCAGTTTAGGATTGAGGGAGACCCAGTACTTC. Its protein is CASSLGLRETQYF.

This rearrangement joins TRBV20-1 to TRBJ2-2; 12 nucleotides agree with TRBD2. The CDR3 spans 15 residues. V lost 6 bases and J lost 5; bases outside the gene matches: 7. Per the germline V gene, CDR1 is DFQATT and CDR2 is SNEGSKA (reference sequence). DNA of the CDR3: TGCAGTGCAACACTAGCGGGAGGTCGTACCGGGGAGCTGTTTTTT. This translates into CSATLAGGRTGELFF.

The CDR3 DNA follows: TGTGCCAGCAGCTTGGGCGACTACTCCTACGAGCAGTACTTC. Encoded protein: CASSLGDYSYEQYF. The chain carries TRBV5-4 and TRBJ2-7, with D perhaps matching TRBD2 (5 bases). Germline V CDR1 and CDR2: SGHNT, YYREEE (reference sequence). Trimming took off 0 bases at V and 0 bases at J, with 7 bases between the two ends. The CDR3 is 14 amino acids.

This clonotype was seen more than once but under ten times. V usage is TRBV24-1 and J usage is TRBJ2-1; 13 bases map to TRBD2. Trimming took 4 bases from V and 2 from J; bases not matched to a gene: 7. The CDR3 runs 18 residues. Germline CDR1 KGHDR, CDR2 SFDVKD. The CDR3 sequence: CATSDRGTSGITYNEQFF. DNA of the CDR3: TGTGCCACCAGTGACCGAGGGACTAGCGGGATCACCTACAATGAGCAGTTCTTC.